A selection of T cell receptor beta chains follows, all from one sample in a study of T cells after yellow fever vaccination. TCRdb reprocessed the 5' RACE reads with MiXCR, giving one entry per CDR3 protein. The sample lists about 99,000 distinct CDR3 sequences, roughly 5.8% occurring once. This material consisted of CD8+ T cells sorted from PBMCs, taken 10 days after the yellow fever booster vaccination. The receptors come from a man aged 18 to 30 who received the YFV17D yellow fever vaccine. CDR3s include the opening cysteine and the closing phenylalanine or tryptophan. A D gene is named only where the DNA matches it firmly. Clone size is shown for a subset of rows, as once, few, many or a class of expanded clone.

V: TRBV6-4; D: TRBD2; size: many; J: TRBJ2-3; DNA: TGTGCCAGCAGCCGGACTAGCGGGGGGGCAGGCACAGATACGCAGTATTTT; CDR3: CASSRTSGGAGTDTQYF
V: TRBV6-5; D: -; size: many; J: TRBJ2-1; DNA: TGTGCCAGCAGTTACTCGAATGTGGAAGAGCAGTTCTTC; CDR3: CASSYSNVEEQFF
V: TRBV7-3; D: TRBD2; size: many; J: TRBJ2-1; DNA: TGTGCCAGCAGCCTAGGACTAGCGGGGGGCGCTGAGCAGTTCTTC; CDR3: CASSLGLAGGAEQFF
V: TRBV12-3/TRBV12-4; D: -; size: -; J: TRBJ1-2; DNA: TGTGCCAGCAGTTGGGGTGGCTACACCTTC; CDR3: CASSWGGYTF
V: TRBV12-3/TRBV12-4; D: -; size: -; J: TRBJ2-2; DNA: TGTGCCAGCAGTTTTTCGGGGGCCGGGGAGCTGTTTTTT; CDR3: CASSFSGAGELFF
V: TRBV2; D: -; size: many; J: TRBJ2-5; DNA: TGTGCCACCAAGGGTAGTGTGGAGACCCAGTACTTC; CDR3: CATKGSVETQYF
V: TRBV7-9; D: -; size: -; J: TRBJ1-1; DNA: TGTGCCAGCAGCACTTCAGCGGGTATGAACACTGAAGCTTTCTTT; CDR3: CASSTSAGMNTEAFF
V: TRBV27; D: -; size: few; J: TRBJ2-1; DNA: TGTGCCAGCAGTTTAGGGACTGTGTCCTACAATGAGCAGTTCTTC; CDR3: CASSLGTVSYNEQFF
V: TRBV7-6; D: TRBD2; size: many; J: TRBJ2-1; DNA: TGTGCCAGCAGCTTAGGGGGCGGGGGTGTAAGCTCCTACAATGAGCAGTTCTTC; CDR3: CASSLGGGGVSSYNEQFF
V: TRBV5-1; D: -; size: many; J: TRBJ2-1; DNA: TGCGCCAGCAGCCCGGTAGACAATGAGCAGTTCTTC; CDR3: CASSPVDNEQFF
V: TRBV5-1; D: -; size: few; J: TRBJ2-1; DNA: TGCGCCAGCAGCTTGGATTTGGGGAATGAGCAGTTCTTC; CDR3: CASSLDLGNEQFF
V: TRBV12-3/TRBV12-4; D: -; size: many; J: TRBJ2-2; DNA: TGTGCCAGCAGCCCCCGAGGGTTCGACGGGGAGCTGTTTTTT; CDR3: CASSPRGFDGELFF
V: TRBV29-1; D: -; size: medium-sized; J: TRBJ1-1; DNA: TGCAGCGTTGATGCGGGCAACGCTGAAGCTTTCTTT; CDR3: CSVDAGNAEAFF
V: TRBV4-1; D: TRBD1; size: few; J: TRBJ2-7; DNA: TGCGCCAGCAGCCAAGAAGGGGGCCCCCCCGGCTACGAGCAGTACTTC; CDR3: CASSQEGGPPGYEQYF
V: TRBV2; D: -; size: few; J: TRBJ2-5; DNA: TGTGCCACCAGTCGGAGGTCCGAAGAGACCCAGTACTTC; CDR3: CATSRRSEETQYF
V: TRBV19; D: TRBD1; size: -; J: TRBJ1-1; DNA: TGTGCCAGTAGGCACAGGGGGCTCGGGAACACTGAAGCTTTCTTT; CDR3: CASRHRGLGNTEAFF
V: TRBV7-2; D: TRBD2; size: -; J: TRBJ2-2; DNA: TGTGCCAGCCGTTGGACTAGCGGGGGAAAAGCCGGGGAGCTGTTTTTT; CDR3: CASRWTSGGKAGELFF
V: TRBV14; D: -; size: few; J: TRBJ1-2; DNA: TGTGCCAGCAGCCAAGGGAGGGTAACTAACTATGGCTACACCTTC; CDR3: CASSQGRVTNYGYTF
V: TRBV12-3/TRBV12-4; D: -; size: -; J: TRBJ2-1; DNA: TGTGCCAGCAGTTTCTCTAAGTACGGTGAGCAGTTCTTC; CDR3: CASSFSKYGEQFF
V: TRBV6-2/TRBV6-3; D: -; size: many; J: TRBJ1-2; DNA: TGTGCCAGCAGTACCGACACCAACTATGGCTACACCTTC; CDR3: CASSTDTNYGYTF
V: TRBV12-3/TRBV12-4; D: -; size: many; J: TRBJ2-7; DNA: TGTGCCAGCAGTTTTTGGGGGACCACCTACGAGCAGTACTTC; CDR3: CASSFWGTTYEQYF
V: TRBV7-9; D: TRBD1; size: -; J: TRBJ2-1; DNA: TGTGCCAGCAGCCCGGGACAGACCGCCTCCTACAATGAGCAGTTCTTC; CDR3: CASSPGQTASYNEQFF
V: TRBV6-5; D: TRBD2; size: -; J: TRBJ2-7; DNA: TGTGCCAGCAGTCCCGGGACTAGCGGGGGGTTCTACGAGCAGTACTTC; CDR3: CASSPGTSGGFYEQYF
V: TRBV24-1; D: TRBD1; size: many; J: TRBJ1-2; DNA: TGTGCCACCAGTGTCCACAGGGGGCGAAGCTTCTATGGCTACACCTTC; CDR3: CATSVHRGRSFYGYTF
V: TRBV4-1; D: TRBD1; size: few; J: TRBJ2-3; DNA: TGCGCCAGCAGCCAAGAACCGGGACAGGGGCTCAGAGATACGCAGTATTTT; CDR3: CASSQEPGQGLRDTQYF
V: TRBV11-2; D: TRBD1; size: -; J: TRBJ1-1; DNA: TGTGCCAGCAGGGCCGACAGGGGGGGGTACACTGAAGCTTTCTTT; CDR3: CASRADRGGYTEAFF
V: TRBV27; D: TRBD1; size: -; J: TRBJ2-3; DNA: TGTGCCAGCAGTTTCCGACAGGGTCCAGATACGCAGTATTTT; CDR3: CASSFRQGPDTQYF
V: TRBV19; D: -; size: -; J: TRBJ1-1; DNA: TGTGCCAGTAGGTACGTGGGCACTGAAGCTTTCTTT; CDR3: CASRYVGTEAFF
V: TRBV7-9; D: -; size: -; J: TRBJ1-4; DNA: TGTGCCAGCAGCTTAGCGGAGGGGTCCGGAGAAAAACTGTTTTTT; CDR3: CASSLAEGSGEKLFF
V: TRBV7-9; D: -; size: many; J: TRBJ2-3; DNA: TGTGCCAGCAGCTGGACCCCTAGCACAGATACGCAGTATTTT; CDR3: CASSWTPSTDTQYF
V: TRBV7-6; D: -; size: -; J: TRBJ1-4; DNA: TGTGCCAGCAGCTTAGCCTTTAGCGAAAAACTGTTTTTT; CDR3: CASSLAFSEKLFF
V: TRBV20-1; D: -; size: many; J: TRBJ2-5; DNA: TGCAGTGCTAGTCAGGGTTGGGAGACCCAGTACTTC; CDR3: CSASQGWETQYF
V: TRBV5-6; D: -; size: -; J: TRBJ2-2; DNA: TGTGCCAGCAGCATTGGCTCCGGGGAGCTGTTTTTT; CDR3: CASSIGSGELFF
V: TRBV6-6; D: TRBD2; size: -; J: TRBJ2-5; DNA: TGTGCCAGCAGTTACTCGACTAGCGGGTACCAAGAGACCCAGTACTTC; CDR3: CASSYSTSGYQETQYF
V: TRBV5-1; D: -; size: many; J: TRBJ2-1; DNA: TGCGCCAGCAGCTTGGCAGGACAGAGCAATGAGCAGTTCTTC; CDR3: CASSLAGQSNEQFF